This T cell receptor (beta chain) originates from a study of shared clonotypes between healthy human individuals. Broader study findings: Tissues were not sampled, only blood, and their repertoires likely differ.

There were no recent acute infections or vaccinations among the donors, who were healthy HIV-negative adults. Each sample came from a Caucasian adult donor living in Nashville, Tennessee. CDR1 and CDR2 from the germline V gene are MGHRA and YSYEKL. V shed 3 bases and J shed 8 bases, with 10 bases lying between them. This CDR3 spans 12 amino acids. This clone was seen a few times. The antigen remains undetermined. Around 290 ng DNA, about 30,000 T cell genomes, went into unsorted PBMC replicate PCRs. Here immunoSEQ multiplex PCR was the method, and the copy in TCRdb shows in-frame clones only, minus some. Of around 480,000 clones listed, 60% to 80% were seen once; the top ten hold approximately 12%.

The TCR sequence derives from a woman in her thirties or forties in good health. Some clones in this sample may be carry-over from other donors' samples. The chain couples TRBV4-1 to TRBJ1-1; tentative D call: TRBD1 (6 bases). Sequenced sample: PBMCs. CDR3: CASSHGQLEAFF. CDR3 bases: TGCGCCAGCAGCCATGGACAGTTAGAAGCTTTCTTT.